This T cell receptor (beta chain) was captured in a study of blood T cell repertoires in COVID-19. V shed 4 bases, J shed 2 bases, and the junction held 8 bases outside the gene matches. Per the germline V gene, CDR1 is SGHDT and CDR2 is YYEEEE. CDR3 size: 16 residues. Here immunoSEQ multiplex PCR was the method, and the copy in TCRdb shows in-frame clones only, minus some. Seen here are some 500,000 clones, about 88% observed once, and the top ten hold less than 9.5%. The receptor's source is a woman in her 50s with COVID-19, enrolled during active disease. Sequencing was done on a sample of peripheral blood. The chain recombines TRBV5-6 with TRBJ2-7, with 11 bases lining up with TRBD1. The CDR3 DNA reads as TGTGCCAGCAGCCCGTCCCCGGGACAGGGGGCCTACGAGCAGTACTTC. It codes for CASSPSPGQGAYEQYF.